The sample holds many counts of the clone carrying this T cell receptor (beta chain). Its antigen is undetermined. TCRdb reprocessed the RT-PCR reads via MiXCR and lists one record per CDR3 protein. The sample lists 490,000 or so distinct CDR3 sequences, 7.6% occurring once. The data are from a study of response to subunit inactivated influenza vaccine. Study results and limitations: Seasonal influenza vaccination, on each occasion, was suggested by the authors to recruit few new T cells.

Looked up from germline, CDR1 is SGHTA and CDR2 is FQGNSA. The J segment lost 6 bases and the V segment lost 1 base, leaving 7 bases of the junction unmatched. The CDR3 is 16 residues long. Sequenced material: PBMCs from blood, taken 23 to 25 months after vaccination. The chain joins TRBV7-2 to TRBJ2-1; 9 positions agree with TRBD2. This receptor was taken from a man between 50 and 75 years old who received an inactivated influenza vaccine. CDR3 protein: CASSLGFGGGANEQFF. The CDR3 DNA is TGTGCCAGCAGCTTAGGATTCGGCGGGGGGGCCAATGAGCAGTTCTTC.